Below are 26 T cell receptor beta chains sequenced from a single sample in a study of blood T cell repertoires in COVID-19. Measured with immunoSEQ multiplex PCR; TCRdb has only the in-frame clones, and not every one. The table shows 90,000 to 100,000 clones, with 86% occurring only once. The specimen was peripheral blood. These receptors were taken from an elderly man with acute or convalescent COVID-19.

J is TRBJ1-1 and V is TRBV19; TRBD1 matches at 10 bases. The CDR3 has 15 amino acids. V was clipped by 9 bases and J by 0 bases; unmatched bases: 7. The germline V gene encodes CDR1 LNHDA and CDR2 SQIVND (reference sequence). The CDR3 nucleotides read TGTGCCAGCGCAGGGGACAGGGGCGTGAACACTGAAGCTTTCTTT. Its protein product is CASAGDRGVNTEAFF.

The CDR3 bases are TGTGCCAGCAGTCTTTTCGGACAGACGAACACTGAAGCTTTCTTT. Translated, it gives CASSLFGQTNTEAFF. V and J are TRBV28 and TRBJ1-1, with D maybe TRBD1 (6 bases). Germline assignment: CDR1 MDHEN and CDR2 SYDVKM. The CDR3 runs to 15 residues. The ends were cut back, 5 bases at V and 1 base at J, with 14 bases in the middle.

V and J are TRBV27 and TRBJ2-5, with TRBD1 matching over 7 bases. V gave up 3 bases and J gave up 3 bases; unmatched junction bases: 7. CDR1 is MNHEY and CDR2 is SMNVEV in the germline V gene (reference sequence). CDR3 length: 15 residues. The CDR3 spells CASSFLGTEKETQYF. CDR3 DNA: TGTGCCAGCAGTTTTCTAGGGACAGAAAAAGAGACCCAGTACTTC.

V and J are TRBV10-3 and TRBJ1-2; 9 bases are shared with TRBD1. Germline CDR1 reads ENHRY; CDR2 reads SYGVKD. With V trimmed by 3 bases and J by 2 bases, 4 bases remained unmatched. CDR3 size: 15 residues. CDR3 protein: CAISDSGTGNYGYTF. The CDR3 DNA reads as TGTGCCATCAGTGACTCCGGGACAGGGAACTATGGCTACACCTTC.

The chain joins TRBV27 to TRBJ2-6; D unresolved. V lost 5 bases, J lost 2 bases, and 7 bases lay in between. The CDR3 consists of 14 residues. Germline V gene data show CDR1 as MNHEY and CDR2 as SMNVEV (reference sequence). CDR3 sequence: CASSPSPGANVLTF. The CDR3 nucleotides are TGTGCCAGCAGTCCCTCCCCTGGGGCCAACGTCCTGACTTTC.

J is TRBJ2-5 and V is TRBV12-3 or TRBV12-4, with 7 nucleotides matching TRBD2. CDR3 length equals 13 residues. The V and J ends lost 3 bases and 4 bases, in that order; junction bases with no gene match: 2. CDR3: CASSFGGGETQYF. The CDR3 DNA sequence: TGTGCCAGCAGTTTTGGCGGGGGAGAGACCCAGTACTTC.

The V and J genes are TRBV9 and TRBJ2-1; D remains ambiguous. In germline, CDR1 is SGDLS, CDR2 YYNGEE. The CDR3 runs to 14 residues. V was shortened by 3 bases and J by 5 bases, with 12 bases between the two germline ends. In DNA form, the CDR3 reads TGTGCCAGCAGCGGAGTAGCCGAAAACAATGAGCAGTTCTTC. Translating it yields CASSGVAENNEQFF.

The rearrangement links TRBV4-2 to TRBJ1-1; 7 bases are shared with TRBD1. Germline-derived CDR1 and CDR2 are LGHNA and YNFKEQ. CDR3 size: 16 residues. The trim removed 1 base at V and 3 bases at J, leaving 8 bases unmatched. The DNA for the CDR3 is TGTGCCAGCAGCCAAGTCCCCAGGGGGGCGTACACTGAAGCTTTCTTT. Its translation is CASSQVPRGAYTEAFF.

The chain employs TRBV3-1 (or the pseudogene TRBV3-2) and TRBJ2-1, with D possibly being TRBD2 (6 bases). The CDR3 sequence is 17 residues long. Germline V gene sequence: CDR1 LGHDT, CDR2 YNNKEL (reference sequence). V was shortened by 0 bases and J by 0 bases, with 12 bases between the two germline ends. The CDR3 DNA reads TGTGCCAGCAGCCAAGAGAATAGGGACTCCTCCTACAATGAGCAGTTCTTC. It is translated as CASSQENRDSSYNEQFF.

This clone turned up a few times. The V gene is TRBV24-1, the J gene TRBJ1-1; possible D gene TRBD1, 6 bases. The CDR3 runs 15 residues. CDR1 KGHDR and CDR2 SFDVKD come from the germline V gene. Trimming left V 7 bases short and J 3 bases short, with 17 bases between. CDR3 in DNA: TGTGCCACCAGCGGTGCGGCAGGGGATGACACTGAAGCTTTCTTT. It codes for CATSGAAGDDTEAFF.

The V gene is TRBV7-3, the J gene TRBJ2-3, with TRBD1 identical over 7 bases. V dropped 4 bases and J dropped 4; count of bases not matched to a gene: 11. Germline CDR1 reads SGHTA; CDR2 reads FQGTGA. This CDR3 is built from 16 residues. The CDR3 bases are TGTGCCAGCAGCTCGGACAGGCTTGGATATCCAGATACGCAGTATTTT. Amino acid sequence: CASSSDRLGYPDTQYF.

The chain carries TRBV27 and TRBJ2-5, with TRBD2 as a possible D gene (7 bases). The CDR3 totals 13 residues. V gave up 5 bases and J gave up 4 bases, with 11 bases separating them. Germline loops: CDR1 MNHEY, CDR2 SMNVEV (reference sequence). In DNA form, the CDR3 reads TGTGCCAGCAGTGGAAGGGGGGGAGAGACCCAGTACTTC. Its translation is CASSGRGGETQYF.

The CDR3, as DNA: TGCGCCAGCAGCCAAGATAGCGGGAGGGCCAATGAGCAGTTCTTC. Its translation: CASSQDSGRANEQFF. The genes are TRBV4-1 and TRBJ2-1; 11 positions match TRBD2. The V and J ends lost 0 bases and 6 bases, in that order; junction bases with no gene match: 1. This CDR3 region has 15 residues. Germline CDR1 and CDR2: MGHRA and YSYEKL.

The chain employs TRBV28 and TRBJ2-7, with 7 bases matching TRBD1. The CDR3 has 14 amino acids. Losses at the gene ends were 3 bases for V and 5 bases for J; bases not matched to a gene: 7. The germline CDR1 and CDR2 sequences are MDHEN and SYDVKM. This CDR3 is CASSLSDRSHEQYF. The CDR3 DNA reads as TGTGCCAGCAGTTTGTCGGACAGGAGCCACGAGCAGTACTTC.

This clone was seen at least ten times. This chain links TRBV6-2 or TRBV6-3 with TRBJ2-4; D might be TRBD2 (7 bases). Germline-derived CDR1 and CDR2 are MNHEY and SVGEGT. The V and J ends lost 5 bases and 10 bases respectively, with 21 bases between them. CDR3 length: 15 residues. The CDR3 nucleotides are TGTGCCAGCAGTCACGCCGGGGGGCGAGATGGGATTCAGTACTTC. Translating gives CASSHAGGRDGIQYF.

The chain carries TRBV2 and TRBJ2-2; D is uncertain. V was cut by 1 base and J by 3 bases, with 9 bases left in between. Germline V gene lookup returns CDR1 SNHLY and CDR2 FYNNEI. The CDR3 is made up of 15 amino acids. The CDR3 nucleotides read TGTGCCAGCAGTGAAGTTGACTTCTACACCGGGGAGCTGTTTTTT. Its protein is CASSEVDFYTGELFF.

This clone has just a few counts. The chain's CDR3 is CASSYSTRQGEEKLFF. In nucleotides, the CDR3 is TGTGCCAGCAGTTACTCGACAAGACAGGGGGAAGAAAAACTGTTTTTT. The V and J genes are TRBV6-5 and TRBJ1-4, with TRBD1 matching 9 bases. Germline lookup yields CDR1 MNHEY and CDR2 SVGAGI. V shed 0 bases, J shed 8 bases, and the junction held 7 bases outside the gene matches. This CDR3 contains 16 residues.

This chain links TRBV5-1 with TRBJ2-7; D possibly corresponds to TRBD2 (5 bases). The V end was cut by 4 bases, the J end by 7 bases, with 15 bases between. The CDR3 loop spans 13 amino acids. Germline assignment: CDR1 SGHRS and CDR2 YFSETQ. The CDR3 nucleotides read TGCGCCAGCAGCAACGACGGGGTTGGGGAGCAGTACTTC. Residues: CASSNDGVGEQYF.

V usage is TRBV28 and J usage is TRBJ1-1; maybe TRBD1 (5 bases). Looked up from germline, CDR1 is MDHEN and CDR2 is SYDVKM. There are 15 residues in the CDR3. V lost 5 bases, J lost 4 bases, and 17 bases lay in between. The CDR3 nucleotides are TGTGCCAGCAGTGCTGCGAAGGGGATCGTCACTGAAGCTTTCTTT. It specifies CASSAAKGIVTEAFF.

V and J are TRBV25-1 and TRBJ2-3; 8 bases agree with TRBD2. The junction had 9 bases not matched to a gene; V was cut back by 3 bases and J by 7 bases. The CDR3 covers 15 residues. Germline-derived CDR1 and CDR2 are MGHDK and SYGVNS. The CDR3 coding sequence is TGTGCCAGCAGTGAGCTTAGCGGGGTAGGGAATACGCAGTATTTT. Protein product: CASSELSGVGNTQYF.

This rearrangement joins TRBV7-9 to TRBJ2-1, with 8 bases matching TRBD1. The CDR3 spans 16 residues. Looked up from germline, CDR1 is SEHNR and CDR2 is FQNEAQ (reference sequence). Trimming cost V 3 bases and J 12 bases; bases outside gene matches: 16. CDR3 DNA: TGTGCCAGCAGCTTCCCAGGGGGCCGTCAAATAATCGGGCAGTTCTTC. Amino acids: CASSFPGGRQIIGQFF.

DNA for the CDR3: TGTGCCAGCACCCAGGGTGGGCTGGCCGGCGAGACCCAGTACTTC. It specifies CASTQGGLAGETQYF. V usage is TRBV2 and J usage is TRBJ2-5; D possibly corresponds to TRBD1 (5 bases). This CDR3 has 15 residues. Looked up from germline, CDR1 is SNHLY and CDR2 is FYNNEI. The V end was cut by 7 bases, the J end by 5 bases, with 20 bases between.

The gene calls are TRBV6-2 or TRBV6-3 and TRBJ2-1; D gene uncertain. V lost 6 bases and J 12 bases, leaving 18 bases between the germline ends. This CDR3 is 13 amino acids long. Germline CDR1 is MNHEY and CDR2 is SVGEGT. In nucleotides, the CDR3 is TGTGCCAGCAGCCCCACCCTGAGCACTCCGCAGTTCTTC. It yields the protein CASSPTLSTPQFF.

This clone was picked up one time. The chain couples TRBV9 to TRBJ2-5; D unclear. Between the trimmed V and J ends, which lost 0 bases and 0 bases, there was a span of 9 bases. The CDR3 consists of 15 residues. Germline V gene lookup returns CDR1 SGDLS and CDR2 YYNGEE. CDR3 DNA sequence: TGTGCCAGCAGCGTAGGAGGCGCGTACCAAGAGACCCAGTACTTC. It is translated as CASSVGGAYQETQYF.

CDR3 coding DNA: TGTGCCAGCAGCCTTTATTCAGGAATCTATGGCTACACCTTC. It encodes CASSLYSGIYGYTF. J is TRBJ1-2 and V is TRBV13; D is undetermined. The CDR3 spans 14 residues. Trimming pared 5 bases from V and 4 bases from J, leaving 14 bases between. Germline assignment: CDR1 PRHDT and CDR2 FYEKMQ (reference sequence).

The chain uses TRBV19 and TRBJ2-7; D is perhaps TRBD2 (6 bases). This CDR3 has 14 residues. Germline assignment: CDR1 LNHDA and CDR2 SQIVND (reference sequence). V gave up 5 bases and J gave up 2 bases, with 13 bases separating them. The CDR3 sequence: CASSAGTSTYEQYF. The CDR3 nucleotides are TGTGCCAGTAGTGCGGGGACCTCTACCTACGAGCAGTACTTC.